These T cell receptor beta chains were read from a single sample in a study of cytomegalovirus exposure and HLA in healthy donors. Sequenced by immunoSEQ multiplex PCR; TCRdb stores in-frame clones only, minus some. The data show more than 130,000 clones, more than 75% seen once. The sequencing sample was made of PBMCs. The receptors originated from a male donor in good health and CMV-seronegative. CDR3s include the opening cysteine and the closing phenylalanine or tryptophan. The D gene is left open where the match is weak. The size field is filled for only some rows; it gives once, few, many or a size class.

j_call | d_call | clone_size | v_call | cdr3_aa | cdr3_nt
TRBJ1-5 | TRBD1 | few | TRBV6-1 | CASSSGTGNQPQHF | TGTGCCAGCAGTTCCGGGACAGGCAATCAGCCCCAGCATTTT
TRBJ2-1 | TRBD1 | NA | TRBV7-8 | CASSLDRGKDEQFF | TGTGCCAGCAGCTTGGACAGGGGAAAGGATGAGCAGTTCTTC
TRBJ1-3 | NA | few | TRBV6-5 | CASSYSPGNSGNTIYF | TGTGCCAGCAGTTACTCGCCGGGGAACTCTGGAAACACCATATATTTT
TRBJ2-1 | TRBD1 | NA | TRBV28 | CASSQGQGNNEQFF | TGTGCCAGCAGCCAAGGACAGGGTAACAATGAGCAGTTCTTC
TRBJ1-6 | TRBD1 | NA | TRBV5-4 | CASSWGTGSNSPLHF | TGTGCCAGCAGCTGGGGGACAGGTAGTAATTCACCCCTCCACTTT
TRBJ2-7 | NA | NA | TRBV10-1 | CASSEQGSYEQYF | TGCGCCAGCAGTGAGCAGGGGAGCTACGAGCAGTACTTC
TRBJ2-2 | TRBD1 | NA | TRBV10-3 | CAISGGQGAGELFF | TGTGCCATCAGTGGGGGACAGGGTGCCGGGGAGCTGTTTTTT
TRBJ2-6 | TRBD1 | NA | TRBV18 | CASSPGTAGANVLTF | TGTGCCAGCTCACCGGGGACAGCTGGGGCCAACGTCCTGACTTTC
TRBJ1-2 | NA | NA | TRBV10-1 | CASIRLVGEVYGYTF | TGCGCCAGCATCCGTCTCGTAGGGGAGGTCTATGGCTACACCTTC
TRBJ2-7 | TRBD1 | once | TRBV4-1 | CASSLNDPDRAPEQYF | TGCGCCAGCAGCCTCAACGACCCGGACAGGGCCCCCGAGCAGTACTTC
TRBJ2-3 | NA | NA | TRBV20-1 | CSAEQDTQYF | TGCAGTGCCGAGCAAGATACGCAGTATTTT
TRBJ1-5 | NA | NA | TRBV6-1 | CASSEIGGWEPRHF | TGTGCCAGCAGTGAAATCGGGGGTTGGGAGCCCCGGCATTTT
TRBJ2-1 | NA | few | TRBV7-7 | CASSSLGGGYNEQFF | TGTGCTAGCAGCTCCCTAGGAGGAGGGTACAATGAGCAGTTCTTC
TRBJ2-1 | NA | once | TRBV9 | CASSRIGGVYNEQFF | TGTGCCAGCAGCCGAATAGGCGGGGTGTACAATGAGCAGTTCTTC
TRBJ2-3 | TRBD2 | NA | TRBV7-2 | CASSLGGGVADTQYF | TGTGCCAGCAGCTTAGGTGGGGGGGTTGCAGATACGCAGTATTTT
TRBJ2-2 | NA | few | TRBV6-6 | CASSLRGANTGELFF | TGTGCCAGCAGTTTAAGGGGCGCGAACACCGGGGAGCTGTTTTTT
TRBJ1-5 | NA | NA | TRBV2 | CASSENTPREPQHF | TGTGCCAGCAGTGAAAATACTCCCAGGGAGCCCCAGCATTTT
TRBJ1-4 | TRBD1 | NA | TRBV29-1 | CSVRPTGRNEKLFF | TGCAGCGTCCGACCGACAGGGAGAAATGAAAAACTGTTTTTT
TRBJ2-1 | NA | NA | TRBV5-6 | CASSYTGNLRNEQFF | TGTGCCAGCAGCTACACAGGGAACTTAAGGAATGAGCAGTTCTTC
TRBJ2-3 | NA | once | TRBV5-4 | CASSFIFGTDTQYF | TGTGCCAGCAGCTTTATATTCGGCACAGATACGCAGTATTTT
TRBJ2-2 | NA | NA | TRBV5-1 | CASSLAVVGVAGELFF | TGCGCCAGCAGCTTGGCAGTAGTCGGGGTCGCCGGGGAGCTGTTTTTT
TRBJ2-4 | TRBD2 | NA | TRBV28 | CASSLAGGSNIQYF | TGTGCCAGCAGTTTAGCGGGGGGGTCAAACATTCAGTACTTC
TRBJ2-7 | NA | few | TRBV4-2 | CASSQDPRASSYEQYF | TGTGCCAGCAGCCAAGATCCCAGGGCGAGCTCCTACGAGCAGTACTTC
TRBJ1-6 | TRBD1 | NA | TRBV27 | CASGFRDRDSPLHF | TGTGCCAGCGGATTCCGGGACAGGGATTCACCCCTCCACTTT
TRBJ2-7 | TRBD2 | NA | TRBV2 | CASSEALGRGSYEQYF | TGTGCCAGCAGTGAAGCGCTGGGGAGGGGCTCCTACGAGCAGTACTTC
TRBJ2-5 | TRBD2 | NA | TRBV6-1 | CASSKSGGQETQYF | TGTGCCAGCAGTAAAAGCGGGGGGCAAGAGACCCAGTACTTC